Below are 21 T cell receptor beta chains sequenced from a single sample in a study of T-cell memory formation after mild COVID-19 (dated by TCRdb to 2020 to 2023). Library method: 5' RACE. Sequencer: Illumina NovaSeq 6000. The public reads were reprocessed in TCRdb via fastp at Q25 and MiXCR, keeping in-frame beta chains. Identical CDR3 protein sequences are pooled into one entry, listed with their most common genes and DNA. The sample table records about 320,000 distinct CDR3 sequences; around an eighth of these occur just once. The ten top clones hold around a fifth of the sample. The sample consisted of PBMCs or a T cell subset sorted from them (not recorded which). The receptors derive from a man aged 18 to 30 who had mild COVID-19 (a few samples of this study predate the infection). The sample titles of this study are shuffled in the database, so cell type and time point are left out; the donor was told from shared clones.

The V call is TRBV7-9, the J call TRBJ2-1; D is unresolved. Trimming shortened V by 0 bases and J by 7 bases, and 4 bases separated the two germline ends. From germline, CDR1 is SEHNR and CDR2 FQNEAQ (reference sequence). This CDR3 comprises 12 residues. The DNA of the CDR3 is TGTGCCAGCAGCTTAGCTATAAATGAGCAGTTCTTC. Translating gives CASSLAINEQFF.

The chain joins TRBV9 to TRBJ2-1, with D perhaps being TRBD1 or TRBD2 (6 bases each). Trimming shortened V by 7 bases and J by 3 bases, and 11 bases separated the two germline ends. Germline CDR1 reads SGDLS; CDR2 reads YYNGEE. This CDR3 has 13 amino acids. The CDR3 loop reads CASGGGIYNEQFF. CDR3 in DNA: TGTGCCAGCGGAGGGGGGATCTACAATGAGCAGTTCTTC.

This chain uses TRBV7-9 with TRBJ1-1; D uncertain. This CDR3 is 14 amino acids long. Trimming took off 4 bases at V and 1 base at J, with 10 bases between the two ends. Germline V gene data show CDR1 as SEHNR and CDR2 as FQNEAQ (reference sequence). CDR3 nucleotides: TGTGCCAGCAGCTCCTGGGAGTCGAACACTGAAGCTTTCTTT. Its protein is CASSSWESNTEAFF.

This clonotype was observed a few times. The chain recombines TRBV3-1 with TRBJ1-3, with 9 bases lining up with TRBD1. Trimming took 4 bases from V and 3 from J; bases not matched to a gene: 1. This CDR3 has 14 residues. Germline assignment: CDR1 LGHDT and CDR2 YNNKEL (reference sequence). CDR3 DNA: TGTGCCAGCAGCCGGACAGGGGATGGAAACACCATATATTTT. It specifies CASSRTGDGNTIYF.

The table lists this clonotype with a few counts. This rearrangement joins TRBV6-2 or TRBV6-3 to TRBJ2-7; D unresolved. Trimming cost V 7 bases and J 6 bases, with 19 bases left between them. Looked up from germline, CDR1 is MNHEY and CDR2 is SVGEGT. The CDR3 consists of 14 residues. The CDR3, as DNA: TGTGCCAGCAACAAGGAACCGTCCTATCTCGAGCAGTACTTC. Translation gives CASNKEPSYLEQYF.

This clonotype was seen many times. The chain employs TRBV28 and TRBJ2-2, with D uncertain. The CDR3 totals 13 residues. Germline lookup yields CDR1 MDHEN and CDR2 SYDVKM. Trimming left V 4 bases short and J 1 base short, with 4 bases between. CDR3 DNA sequence: TGTGCCAGCAGTTCTCAGAACACCGGGGAGCTGTTTTTT. Its translation is CASSSQNTGELFF.

The chain recombines TRBV7-9 with TRBJ1-1; D not certain. The CDR3 contains 12 residues. V gave up 5 bases and J gave up 4 bases, with 8 bases separating them. Germline values: CDR1 SEHNR, CDR2 FQNEAQ (reference sequence). The CDR3, as DNA: TGTGCCAGCAGCCCTGCTACCACTGAAGCTTTCTTT. It yields the protein CASSPATTEAFF.

The chain links TRBV12-3 or TRBV12-4 to TRBJ1-4; D possibly corresponds to TRBD1 (6 bases). V lost 5 bases and J 7 bases, leaving 14 bases between the germline ends. The CDR3 covers 14 residues. The CDR3 reads CASSPGQALEKLFF. As DNA, the CDR3 is TGTGCCAGCAGTCCGGGACAAGCCCTTGAAAAACTGTTTTTT.

This clonotype appeared a few times. J is TRBJ2-5 and V is TRBV4-1; 8 positions match TRBD1. The junction had 4 bases not matched to a gene; V was cut back by 2 bases and J by 5 bases. CDR1 MGHRA and CDR2 YSYEKL come from the germline V gene. CDR3 size: 14 residues. The chain's CDR3 is CASSQHRGYETQYF. The CDR3 nucleotides read TGCGCCAGCAGCCAACACAGGGGGTATGAGACCCAGTACTTC.

The chain is built from TRBV20-1 and TRBJ1-5; 9 nucleotides match TRBD1. This CDR3 contains 12 residues. Per germline, CDR1 DFQATT and CDR2 SNEGSKA (reference sequence). CDR3 DNA: TGCAGCCTCGGACAGGGGAATCAGCCCCAGCATTTT. The encoded protein is CSLGQGNQPQHF.

V gene TRBV20-1 combines with J gene TRBJ1-4; maybe TRBD1 (5 bases). V was clipped by 6 bases and J by 5 bases, with 16 bases between them. This CDR3 has 14 amino acids. Germline-derived CDR1 and CDR2 are DFQATT and SNEGSKA (reference sequence). DNA for the CDR3: TGCAGTGCGCCGACCGGGACGGCAAATGAAAAACTGTTTTTT. Its protein is CSAPTGTANEKLFF.

This clonotype was recorded at least ten times. This chain links TRBV4-2 with TRBJ1-6; D ambiguous. The CDR3 is 17 amino acids. Trimming took 0 bases from V and 7 from J, leaving 16 bases between them. Germline CDR1 reads LGHNA; CDR2 reads YNFKEQ. The CDR3 spells CASSQEPPGYANSPLHF. The CDR3 nucleotides are TGTGCCAGCAGCCAAGAGCCCCCCGGCTACGCAAATTCACCCCTCCACTTT.

A few counts support this clonotype. V gene TRBV12-3 or TRBV12-4 combines with J gene TRBJ1-1, with D possibly being TRBD1 (5 bases). The CDR3 has 12 residues. Trimming removed 5 bases from V and 11 bases from J, with 15 bases in between. This chain's CDR3 is CASSLRQPGAFF. CDR3 nucleotides: TGTGCCAGCAGTCTACGACAGCCTGGGGCTTTCTTT.

The chain employs TRBV18 and TRBJ2-7; perhaps TRBD1 as D (6 bases). The CDR3 length is 15 residues. Germline V CDR1 and CDR2: KGHSH, LQKENI. With 2 bases removed from V and 4 bases from J, the gap between germline ends came to 15 bases. CDR3 loop: CASSPRADRSYEQYV. The CDR3 nucleotides are TGTGCCAGCTCACCAAGGGCCGACAGGTCTTACGAGCAGTACGTC.

The rearrangement joins TRBV7-8 to TRBJ2-7; no firm D call. Germline V gives CDR1 SGHVS, CDR2 FQNEAQ. This CDR3 is built from 14 residues. Deletions cut 5 bases from V and 3 bases from J, with 14 bases between. The CDR3 is CASSVLGNDYEQYF. The CDR3 bases are TGTGCCAGCAGCGTATTAGGTAACGACTACGAGCAGTACTTC.

The chain uses TRBV6-6 and TRBJ1-2, with 9 bases that match TRBD1. Germline CDR1 is MNHNY and CDR2 is SVGAGI (reference sequence). The CDR3 contains 12 residues. With V trimmed by 9 bases and J by 7 bases, 6 bases remained unmatched. The CDR3 region has the DNA TGTGCCAGTACACAGGGGGCGTTTGGCTACACCTTC. It encodes CASTQGAFGYTF.

This clonotype occurred many times. This chain uses TRBV5-5 with TRBJ2-3; no reliable D call. Trimming took 0 bases from V and 2 from J, leaving 7 bases between them. Germline CDR1 SGHKS, CDR2 YYEKEE (reference sequence). This CDR3 has 14 residues. In DNA form, the CDR3 reads TGTGCCAGCAGCTTGGCCTCCGTCACAGATACGCAGTATTTT. Its protein is CASSLASVTDTQYF.

This clonotype turned up a few times. The chain couples TRBV19 to TRBJ1-1; 8 nucleotides line up with TRBD1. The CDR3 runs to 15 residues. Germline V lookup: CDR1 LNHDA, CDR2 SQIVND (reference sequence). V gave up 10 bases and J gave up 1 base; unmatched junction bases: 11. CDR3 sequence (DNA): TGTGCCACCAAAAATGGTCAGGGGGCGAACACTGAAGCTTTCTTT. Residues: CATKNGQGANTEAFF. Variable domain in full (rest from reference TRBV19 and TRBJ1-1): DGGITQSPKYLFRKEGQNVTLSCEQNLNHDAMYWYRQDPGQGLRLIYYSQIVNDFQKGDIAEGYSVSREKKESFPLTVTSAQKNPTAFYLCATKNGQGANTEAFFGQGTRLTVV.

This clonotype was observed a few times. The chain employs TRBV6-1 and TRBJ2-7, with 9 nucleotides matching TRBD1. Germline assignment: CDR1 MNHNS and CDR2 SASEGT. This CDR3 comprises 13 residues. The V and J ends lost 6 bases and 3 bases, in that order; junction bases with no gene match: 3. CDR3 nucleotide sequence: TGTGCCAGCAGGGGGACAGGGCACTACGAGCAGTACGTC. It translates to CASRGTGHYEQYV.

The chain recombines TRBV25-1 with TRBJ2-3; D tentatively reads TRBD1 or TRBD2 (6 bases each). CDR1 is MGHDK, CDR2 SYGVNS, per germline. The CDR3 is 14 residues long. V shed 7 bases and J shed 4 bases, with 15 bases lying between them. The CDR3 protein is CASTGARGPDTQYF. CDR3 nucleotides: TGTGCCAGCACGGGGGCCCGAGGGCCAGATACGCAGTATTTT.

This clonotype appeared a few times. The chain uses TRBV7-9 and TRBJ1-2; D unclear. This CDR3 region has 14 residues. V was trimmed by 4 bases and J by 6 bases, leaving 15 bases between them. Germline-derived CDR1 and CDR2 are SEHNR and FQNEAQ (reference sequence). The CDR3: CASSSGPIVDGYTF. The CDR3 DNA follows: TGTGCCAGCAGCTCGGGCCCCATTGTGGATGGCTACACCTTC.